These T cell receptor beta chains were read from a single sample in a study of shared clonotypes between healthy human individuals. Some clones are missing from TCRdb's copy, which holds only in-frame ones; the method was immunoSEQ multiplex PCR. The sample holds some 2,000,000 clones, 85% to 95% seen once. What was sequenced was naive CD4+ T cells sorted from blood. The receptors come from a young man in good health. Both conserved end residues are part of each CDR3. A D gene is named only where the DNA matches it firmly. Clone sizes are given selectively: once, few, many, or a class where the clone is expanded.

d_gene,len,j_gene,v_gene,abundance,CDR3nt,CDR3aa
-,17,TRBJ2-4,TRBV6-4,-,TGTGCCAGCCCTCGTCTCTTGTCCCGCCAAGCCAAAAACATTCAGTACTTC,CASPRLLSRQAKNIQYF
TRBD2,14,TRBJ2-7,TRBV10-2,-,TGCGCCAGCATGCAACTAGCGGGATCCTACGAGCAGTACTTC,CASMQLAGSYEQYF
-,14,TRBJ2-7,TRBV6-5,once,TGTGCCAGCAGTTATCGGACCGTCACCTACGAGCAGTACTTC,CASSYRTVTYEQYF
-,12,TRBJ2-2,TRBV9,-,TGTGCCAGCCGGGGCAACACCGGGGAGCTGTTTTTT,CASRGNTGELFF
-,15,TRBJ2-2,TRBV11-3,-,TGTGCCAGCAGCTTAGGCATCGTGAACACCGGGGAGCTGTTTTTT,CASSLGIVNTGELFF
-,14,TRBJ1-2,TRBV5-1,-,TGCGCCAGCAGCTTAGGGGACCTAAGCTATGGCTACACCTTC,CASSLGDLSYGYTF
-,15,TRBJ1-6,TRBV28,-,TGTGCCAGCAGTACGGGGGGGGCGCCCCATTCACCCCTCCACTTT,CASSTGGAPHSPLHF
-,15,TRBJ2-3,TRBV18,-,TGTGCCAGCTCACCAATCCTAATCAACGCAGATACGCAGTATTTT,CASSPILINADTQYF
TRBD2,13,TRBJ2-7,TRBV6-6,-,TGTGCCAGCACAAACGGGGGGGCCTACGAGCAGTACTTC,CASTNGGAYEQYF
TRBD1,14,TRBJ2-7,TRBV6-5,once,TGTGCCAGCAGAAAGGACAGGGGGAACTACGAGCAGTACTTC,CASRKDRGNYEQYF
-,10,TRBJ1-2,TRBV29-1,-,TGCAGCGTTTACAGCGCTGGCTACACCTTC,CSVYSAGYTF
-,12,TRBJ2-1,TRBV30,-,TGTGCCGGGGGCAGGGGAGGCAATGAGCAGTTCTTC,CAGGRGGNEQFF
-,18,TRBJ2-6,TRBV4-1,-,TGCGCCAGCAGCCGAATACAGGGTTTACCATCTGGGGCCAACGTCCTGACTTTC,CASSRIQGLPSGANVLTF
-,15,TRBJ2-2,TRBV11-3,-,TGTGCCAGCAGCAACGTCGGAGGGAACACCGGGGAGCTGTTTTTT,CASSNVGGNTGELFF
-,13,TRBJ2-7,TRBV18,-,TGTGCCAGCTCACGGTTAGCGGTGGACGAGCAGTACTTC,CASSRLAVDEQYF
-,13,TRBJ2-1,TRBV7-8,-,TGTGCCAGCAGCTTACCCAGGGGAAGAGAGCAGTTCTTC,CASSLPRGREQFF
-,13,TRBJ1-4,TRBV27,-,TGTGCCAGCAGTTTACTCCCAGGGGAAAAACTGTTTTTT,CASSLLPGEKLFF
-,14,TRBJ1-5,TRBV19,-,TGTGCCAGTAGTTATGAACGGGCCAATCAGCCCCAGCATTTT,CASSYERANQPQHF
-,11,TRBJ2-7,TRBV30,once,TGTGCCTGGAGGACCCGTCGGGAGCAGTACTTC,CAWRTRREQYF
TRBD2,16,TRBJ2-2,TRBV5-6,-,TGTGCCAGCAGCTTTAGCGGGACTAGTTGGACCGGGGAGCTGTTTTTT,CASSFSGTSWTGELFF
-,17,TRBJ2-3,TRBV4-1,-,TGCGCCAGCAGCCCTGAAGAGGGTATAGTGGTCACAGATACGCAGTATTTT,CASSPEEGIVVTDTQYF
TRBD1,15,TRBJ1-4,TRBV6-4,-,TGTGCCAGCAGTGACCCCGGGACAGGTAATGAAAAACTGTTTTTT,CASSDPGTGNEKLFF